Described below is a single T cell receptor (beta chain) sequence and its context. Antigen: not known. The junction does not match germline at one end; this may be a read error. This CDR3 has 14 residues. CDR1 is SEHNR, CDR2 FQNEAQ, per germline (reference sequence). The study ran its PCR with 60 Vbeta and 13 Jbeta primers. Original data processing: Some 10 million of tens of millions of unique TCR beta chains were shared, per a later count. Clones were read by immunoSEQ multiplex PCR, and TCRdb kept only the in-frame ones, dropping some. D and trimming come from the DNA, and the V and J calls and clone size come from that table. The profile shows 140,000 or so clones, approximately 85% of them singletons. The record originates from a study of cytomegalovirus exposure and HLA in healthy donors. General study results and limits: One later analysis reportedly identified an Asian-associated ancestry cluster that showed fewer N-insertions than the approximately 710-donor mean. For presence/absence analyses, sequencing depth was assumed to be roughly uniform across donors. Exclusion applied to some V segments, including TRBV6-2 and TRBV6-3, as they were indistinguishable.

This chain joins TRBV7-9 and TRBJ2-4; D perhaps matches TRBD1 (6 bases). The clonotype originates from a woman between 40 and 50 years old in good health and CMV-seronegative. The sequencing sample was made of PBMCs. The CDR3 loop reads CSSSLHGQPNIQYF. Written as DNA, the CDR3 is TGTTCCAGCAGCCTTCATGGACAGCCTAACATTCAGTACTTC.